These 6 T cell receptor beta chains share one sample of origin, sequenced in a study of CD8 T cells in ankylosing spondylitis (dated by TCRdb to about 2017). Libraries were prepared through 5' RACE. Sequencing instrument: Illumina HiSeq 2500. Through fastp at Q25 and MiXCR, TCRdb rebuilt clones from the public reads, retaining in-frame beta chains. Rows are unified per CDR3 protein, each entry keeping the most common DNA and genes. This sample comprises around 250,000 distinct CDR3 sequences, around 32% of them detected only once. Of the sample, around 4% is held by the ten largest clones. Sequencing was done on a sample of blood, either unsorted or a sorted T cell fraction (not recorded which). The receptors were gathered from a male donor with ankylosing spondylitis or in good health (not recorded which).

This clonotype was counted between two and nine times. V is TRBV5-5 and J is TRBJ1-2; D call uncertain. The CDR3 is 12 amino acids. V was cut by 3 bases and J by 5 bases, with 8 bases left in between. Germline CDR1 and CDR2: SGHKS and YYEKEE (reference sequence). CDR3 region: CASSSGVYGYTF. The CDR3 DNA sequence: TGTGCCAGCAGCTCGGGCGTTTATGGCTACACCTTC.

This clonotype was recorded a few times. The CDR3 reads CASRGGQNYGYTF. CDR3 bases: TGTGCCAGCCGAGGCGGGCAGAACTATGGCTACACCTTC. The chain is built from TRBV12-3 or TRBV12-4 and TRBJ1-2; D is ambiguous. Trimming cost V 8 bases and J 2 bases, with 12 bases left between them. This CDR3 comprises 13 residues.

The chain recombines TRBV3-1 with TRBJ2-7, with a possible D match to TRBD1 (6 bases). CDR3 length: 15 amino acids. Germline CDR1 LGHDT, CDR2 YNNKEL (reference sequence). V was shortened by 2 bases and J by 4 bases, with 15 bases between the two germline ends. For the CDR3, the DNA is TGTGCCAGCAGCCAAACGACAGGAGTTCTGTACGAGCAGTACTTC. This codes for CASSQTTGVLYEQYF.

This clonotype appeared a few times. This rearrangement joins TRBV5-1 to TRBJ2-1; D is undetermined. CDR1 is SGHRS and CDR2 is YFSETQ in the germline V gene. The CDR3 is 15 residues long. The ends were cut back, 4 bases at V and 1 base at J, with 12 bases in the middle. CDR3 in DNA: TGCGCCAGCAGCAACCTCCCGCGGTCCTACAATGAGCAGTTCTTC. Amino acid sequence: CASSNLPRSYNEQFF. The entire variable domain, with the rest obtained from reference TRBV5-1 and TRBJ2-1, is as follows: KAGVTQTPRYLIKTRGQQVTLSCSPISGHRSVSWYQQTPGQGLQFLFEYFSETQRNKGNFPGRFSGRQFSNSRSEMNVSTLELGDSALYLCASSNLPRSYNEQFFGPGTRLTVL.

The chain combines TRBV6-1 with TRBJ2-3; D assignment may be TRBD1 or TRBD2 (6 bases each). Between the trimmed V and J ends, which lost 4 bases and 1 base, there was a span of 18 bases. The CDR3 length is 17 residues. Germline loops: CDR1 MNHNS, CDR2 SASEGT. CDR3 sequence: CASSVSVEGGGTDTQYF. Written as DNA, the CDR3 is TGTGCCAGCAGTGTCTCGGTGGAGGGGGGCGGCACAGATACGCAGTATTTT.

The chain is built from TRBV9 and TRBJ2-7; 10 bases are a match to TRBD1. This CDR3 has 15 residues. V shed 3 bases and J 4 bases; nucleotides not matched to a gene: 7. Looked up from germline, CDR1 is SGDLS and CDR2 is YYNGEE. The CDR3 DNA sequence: TGTGCCAGCAGCGGACTGACAGGGGGCTTTTACGAGCAGTACTTC. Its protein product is CASSGLTGGFYEQYF.